Listed below are T cell receptor beta chains from one sample, sequenced in a study of blood T cells in healthy people across ages. TCRdb independently ran MiXCR on the 5' RACE reads; one entry per CDR3 protein. Seen here are fewer than 2,000,000 distinct CDR3 sequences, 30% to 40% observed once, and the top ten hold roughly 23%. The source material was blood. Source of these receptors: a human donor in good health. Each CDR3 is given without its conserved first and last residue.

j_call v_call cdr3_aa
TRBJ1-1 TRBV29-1 SVKATNTEAF
TRBJ1-2 TRBV20-1 SAPTLEDSYGYT
TRBJ1-4 TRBV15 ATSWRGHNEKLF
TRBJ2-5 TRBV9 ASSETGFNQETQY
TRBJ2-7 TRBV7-7 ASSSDPRSPLDEQY
TRBJ1-1 TRBV7-2 ASSYPPGRGDTEAF
NA TRBV4-1 ASSQETSGGGPYNEQY
TRBJ2-4 TRBV10-3 ATTKSGSYNEQY
TRBJ2-1 TRBV20-1 SAYPTGTPGEQF
TRBJ2-7 TRBV7-9 ASSLLAGDYAYEQY
TRBJ2-7 TRBV5-1 ASSLATGYVDEQY
TRBJ1-1 TRBV29-1 SVEDPQNTEAF
TRBJ2-1 TRBV4-1 ASSHAISGGHDEQF
TRBJ2-1 TRBV4-2 ASSPGTGGINEQF
TRBJ2-7 TRBV9 ASSVAAQGAYEQY
TRBJ1-3 TRBV2 ASKNRGGNTIY
TRBJ1-1 TRBV7-2 ASSSQFSANTEAF
TRBJ1-4 TRBV20-1 SAVGRMGEKLF
TRBJ2-7 TRBV29-1 SVEGLASDYEQY
TRBJ2-1 TRBV15 ATSRGYPGQGADEQF
TRBJ1-2 TRBV3-1 ASSQGNGNYGYT
TRBJ1-1 TRBV12-3/TRBV12-4 ASNPTGTGTEAF
TRBJ1-1 TRBV11-3 ASAHSRGTEAF
TRBJ1-3 TRBV29-1 SVRDSGNTIY
TRBJ2-1 TRBV27 ASSSWHEQF
TRBJ1-6 TRBV7-8 ASSLRDLTRLNSPLH
TRBJ2-1 TRBV3-1 ASSDRDRAVGEQF
NA TRBV7-3 ASSSLASSYNEQY
TRBJ1-5 TRBV6-2/TRBV6-3 ASSYSMSSGTALNQPQH
TRBJ1-2 TRBV12-3/TRBV12-4 ASSTEGAIPYGYT
TRBJ2-1 TRBV29-1 SVDPNSYNEQF